These 4 T cell receptor beta chains were sequenced from one sample in a study of cytomegalovirus exposure and HLA in healthy donors (dated by TCRdb to about 2017). Library construction relied on the immunoSEQ multiplex PCR assay. A mixture of 60 forward primers for TCR Vbeta segments and 13 reverse primers for TCR Jbeta segments was used in the multiplex PCR. Not all clones reach the TCRdb copy of this immuneACCESS table, which keeps in-frame sequences only. Checked studies attribute under half of the gap to unresolved V genes and leave the rest unexplained. This sample comprises about 94,000 clones, 75% to 80% of them detected only once. The ten largest account for about 4% of the sample. Material: PBMCs. All receptors come from a woman between 40 and 55 years old in good health and CMV-seronegative.

V and J are TRBV9 and TRBJ2-5; a weak D match, TRBD1 (5 bases). Germline V gene lookup returns CDR1 SGDLS and CDR2 YYNGEE. V was cut by 6 bases and J by 4 bases, with 10 bases left in between. The CDR3 consists of 12 residues. The CDR3 DNA is TGTGCCAGCACCAGGGCAGGAGAGACCCAGTACTTC. Its translation: CASTRAGETQYF.

The rearrangement joins TRBV5-1 to TRBJ2-3, with 9 nucleotides matching TRBD1. This CDR3 region has 15 residues. Trimming removed 4 bases from V and 2 bases from J; junction bases left unmatched: 5. Germline assignment: CDR1 SGHRS and CDR2 YFSETQ. CDR3 bases: TGCGCCAGCAGCGTGGGACAGGGTAACACAGATACGCAGTATTTT. Protein product: CASSVGQGNTDTQYF.

The gene calls are TRBV6-1 and TRBJ1-5; D is perhaps TRBD1 (6 bases). CDR3 length: 15 residues. V lost 4 bases, J lost 0 bases, and 10 bases lay in between. CDR1 MNHNS and CDR2 SASEGT come from the germline V gene. CDR3 sequence: CASSGGPYSNQPQHF. In DNA form, the CDR3 reads TGTGCCAGCAGTGGGGGGCCATATAGCAATCAGCCCCAGCATTTT.

The rearrangement uses TRBV5-1 and TRBJ2-1, with 8 bases identical to TRBD1. There are 13 residues in the CDR3. J gave up 6 bases and V 4 bases, and 3 bases lay outside the gene matches. Germline V gene data show CDR1 as SGHRS and CDR2 as YFSETQ. CDR3 sequence (DNA): TGCGCCAGCAGCCCAGGACAGGGCAATGAGCAGTTCTTC. Translating it yields CASSPGQGNEQFF.